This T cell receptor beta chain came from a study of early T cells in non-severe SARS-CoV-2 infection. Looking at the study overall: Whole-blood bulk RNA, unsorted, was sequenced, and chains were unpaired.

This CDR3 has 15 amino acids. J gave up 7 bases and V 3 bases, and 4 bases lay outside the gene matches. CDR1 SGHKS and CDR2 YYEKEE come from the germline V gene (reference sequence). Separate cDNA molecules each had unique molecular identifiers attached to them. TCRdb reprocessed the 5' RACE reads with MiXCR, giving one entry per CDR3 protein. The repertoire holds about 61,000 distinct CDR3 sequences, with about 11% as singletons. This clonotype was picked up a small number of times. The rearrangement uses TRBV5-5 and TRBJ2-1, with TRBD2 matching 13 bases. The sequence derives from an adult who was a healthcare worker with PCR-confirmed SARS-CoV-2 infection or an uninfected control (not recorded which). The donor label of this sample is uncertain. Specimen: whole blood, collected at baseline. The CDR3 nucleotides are TGTGCCAGCAGCTCACTAGCGGGGGGGCTAAATGAGCAGTTCTTC. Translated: CASSSLAGGLNEQFF.